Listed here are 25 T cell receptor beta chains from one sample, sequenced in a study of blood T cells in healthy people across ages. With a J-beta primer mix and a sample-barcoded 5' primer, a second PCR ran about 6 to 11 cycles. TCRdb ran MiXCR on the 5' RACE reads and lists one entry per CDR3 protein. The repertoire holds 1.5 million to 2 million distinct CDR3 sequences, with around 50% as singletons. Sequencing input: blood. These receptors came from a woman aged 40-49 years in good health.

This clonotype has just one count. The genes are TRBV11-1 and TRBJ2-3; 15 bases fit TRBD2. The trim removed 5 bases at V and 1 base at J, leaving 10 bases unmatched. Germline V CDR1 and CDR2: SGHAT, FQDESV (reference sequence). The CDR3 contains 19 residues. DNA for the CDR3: TGTGCCAGCAGCCCAAGCCTCGGACTAGCGGGGGGGCGCACAGATACGCAGTATTTT. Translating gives CASSPSLGLAGGRTDTQYF.

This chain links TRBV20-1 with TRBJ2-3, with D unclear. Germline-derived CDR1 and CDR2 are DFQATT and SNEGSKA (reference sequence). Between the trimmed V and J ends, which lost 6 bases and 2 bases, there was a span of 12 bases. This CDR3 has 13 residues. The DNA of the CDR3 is TGCAGTGCCTTCCATACATCCACAGATACGCAGTATTTT. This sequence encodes CSAFHTSTDTQYF.

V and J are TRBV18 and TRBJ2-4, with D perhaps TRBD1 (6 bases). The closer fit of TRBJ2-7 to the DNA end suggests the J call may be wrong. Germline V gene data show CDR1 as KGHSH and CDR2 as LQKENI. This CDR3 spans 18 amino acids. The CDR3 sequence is CASSPPGTSGVFTGEQYF. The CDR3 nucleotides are TGTGCCAGCTCACCACCCGGGACATCAGGTGTCTTTACGGGCGAGCAGTACTTC.

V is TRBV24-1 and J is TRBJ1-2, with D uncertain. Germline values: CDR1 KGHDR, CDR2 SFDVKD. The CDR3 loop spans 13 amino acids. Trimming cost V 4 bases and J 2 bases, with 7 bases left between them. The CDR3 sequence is CATSDLRNYGYTF. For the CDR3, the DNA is TGTGCCACCAGTGACCTGAGGAACTATGGCTACACCTTC.

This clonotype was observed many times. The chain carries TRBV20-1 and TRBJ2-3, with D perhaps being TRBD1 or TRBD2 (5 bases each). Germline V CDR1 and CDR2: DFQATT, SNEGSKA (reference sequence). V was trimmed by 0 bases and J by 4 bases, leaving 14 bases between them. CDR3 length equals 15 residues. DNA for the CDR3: TGCAGTGCTAGAGAAGCTGCAATGGGACCAGATACGCAGTATTTT. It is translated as CSAREAAMGPDTQYF.

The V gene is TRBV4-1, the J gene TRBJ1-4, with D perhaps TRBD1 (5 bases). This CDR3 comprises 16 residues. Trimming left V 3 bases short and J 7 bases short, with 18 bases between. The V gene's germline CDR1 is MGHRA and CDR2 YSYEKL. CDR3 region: CASSHESGSRGEKLFF. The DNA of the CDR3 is TGCGCCAGCAGCCATGAATCGGGGTCGAGGGGTGAAAAACTGTTTTTT.

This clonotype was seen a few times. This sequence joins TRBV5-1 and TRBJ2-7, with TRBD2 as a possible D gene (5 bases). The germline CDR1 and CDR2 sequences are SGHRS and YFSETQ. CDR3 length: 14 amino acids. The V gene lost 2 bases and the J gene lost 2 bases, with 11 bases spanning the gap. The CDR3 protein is CASSFSVPAYEQYF. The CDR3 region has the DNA TGCGCCAGCAGCTTTAGCGTCCCCGCCTACGAGCAGTACTTC. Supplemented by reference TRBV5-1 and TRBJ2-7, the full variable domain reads KAGVTQTPRYLIKTRGQQVTLSCSPISGHRSVSWYQQTPGQGLQFLFEYFSETQRNKGNFPGRFSGRQFSNSRSEMNVSTLELGDSALYLCASSFSVPAYEQYFGPGTRLTVT.

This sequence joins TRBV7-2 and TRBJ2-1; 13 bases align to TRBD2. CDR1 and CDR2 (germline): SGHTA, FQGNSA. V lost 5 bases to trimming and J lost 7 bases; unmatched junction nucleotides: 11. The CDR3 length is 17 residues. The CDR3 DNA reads TGTGCCAGCAGCCGTACGTCAACTAGCGGGGGGGCGAATGAGCAGTTCTTC. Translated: CASSRTSTSGGANEQFF.

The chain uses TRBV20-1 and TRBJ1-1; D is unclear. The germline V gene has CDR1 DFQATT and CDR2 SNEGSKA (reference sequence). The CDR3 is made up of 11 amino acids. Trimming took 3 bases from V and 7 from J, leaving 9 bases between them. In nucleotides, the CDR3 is TGCAGTGCTAGGGCTATAGTTGAAGCTTTCTTT. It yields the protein CSARAIVEAFF.

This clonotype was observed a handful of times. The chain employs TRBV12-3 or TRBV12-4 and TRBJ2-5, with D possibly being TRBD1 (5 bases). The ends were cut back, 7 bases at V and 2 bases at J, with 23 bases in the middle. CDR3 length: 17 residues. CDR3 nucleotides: TGTGCCAGCACCCTTGGGCGTGGGGCTGTAATACAAGAGACCCAGTACTTC. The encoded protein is CASTLGRGAVIQETQYF.

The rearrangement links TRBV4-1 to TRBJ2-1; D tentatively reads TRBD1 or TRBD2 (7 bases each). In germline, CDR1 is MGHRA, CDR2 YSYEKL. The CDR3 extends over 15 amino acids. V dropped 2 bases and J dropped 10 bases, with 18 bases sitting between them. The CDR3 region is CASSQWQGGFYEQFF. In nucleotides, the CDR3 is TGCGCCAGCAGCCAATGGCAGGGGGGGTTCTACGAGCAGTTCTTC.

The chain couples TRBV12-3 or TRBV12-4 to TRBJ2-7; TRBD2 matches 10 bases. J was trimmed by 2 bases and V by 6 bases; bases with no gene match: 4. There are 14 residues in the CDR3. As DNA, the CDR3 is TGTGCCAGCAGGCCTAGCGGGGGAACCTACGAGCAGTACTTC. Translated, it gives CASRPSGGTYEQYF.

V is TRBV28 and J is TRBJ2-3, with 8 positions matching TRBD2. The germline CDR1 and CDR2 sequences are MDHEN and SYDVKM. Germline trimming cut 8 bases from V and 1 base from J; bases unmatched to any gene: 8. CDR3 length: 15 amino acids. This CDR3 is CASRGGRVRTDTQYF. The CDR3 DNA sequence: TGTGCCAGCCGGGGGGGCAGGGTACGCACAGATACGCAGTATTTT.

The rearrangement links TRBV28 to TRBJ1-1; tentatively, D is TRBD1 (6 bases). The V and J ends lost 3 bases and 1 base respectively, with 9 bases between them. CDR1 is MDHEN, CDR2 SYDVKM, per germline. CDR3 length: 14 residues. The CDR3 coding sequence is TGTGCCAGCAGTTTCACGGACAGGAACACTGAAGCTTTCTTT. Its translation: CASSFTDRNTEAFF.

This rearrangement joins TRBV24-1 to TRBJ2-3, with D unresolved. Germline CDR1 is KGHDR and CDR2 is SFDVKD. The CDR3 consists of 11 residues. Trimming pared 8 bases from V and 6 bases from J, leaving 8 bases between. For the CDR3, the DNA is TGTGCCACCACATCTGGGGATACGCAGTATTTT. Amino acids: CATTSGDTQYF.

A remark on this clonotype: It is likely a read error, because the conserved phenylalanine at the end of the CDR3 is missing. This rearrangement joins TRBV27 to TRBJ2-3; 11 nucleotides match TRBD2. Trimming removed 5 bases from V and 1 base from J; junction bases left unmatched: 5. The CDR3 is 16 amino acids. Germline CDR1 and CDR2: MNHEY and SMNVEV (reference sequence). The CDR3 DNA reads TGTGCCAGCAGTACCTATAGCGGGGGGGGCACAGATACGCAGTATGTT. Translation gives CASSTYSGGGTDTQYV.

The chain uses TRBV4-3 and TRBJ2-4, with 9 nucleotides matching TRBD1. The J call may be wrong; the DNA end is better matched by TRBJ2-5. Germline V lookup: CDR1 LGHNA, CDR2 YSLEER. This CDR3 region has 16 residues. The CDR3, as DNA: TGCGCCAGCAGCCAAGAGAGGACAGGGGTTGGGGAGACCCAGTACTTC. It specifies CASSQERTGVGETQYF.

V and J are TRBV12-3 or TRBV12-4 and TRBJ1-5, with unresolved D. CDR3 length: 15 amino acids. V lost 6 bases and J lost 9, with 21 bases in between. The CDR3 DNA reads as TGTGCCAGCAGCGAGCGGGGTCTGGGTTCGGGGCCCCAGCATTTT. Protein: CASSERGLGSGPQHF.

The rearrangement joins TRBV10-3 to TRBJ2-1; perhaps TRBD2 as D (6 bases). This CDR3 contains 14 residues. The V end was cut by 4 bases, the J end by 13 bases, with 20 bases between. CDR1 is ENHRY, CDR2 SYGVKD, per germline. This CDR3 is CAISAPHERETQFF. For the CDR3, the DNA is TGTGCCATCAGTGCGCCCCACGAACGGGAGACCCAGTTCTTC.

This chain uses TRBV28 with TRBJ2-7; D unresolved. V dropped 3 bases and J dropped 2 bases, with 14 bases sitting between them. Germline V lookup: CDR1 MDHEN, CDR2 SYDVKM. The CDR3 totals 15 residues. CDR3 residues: CASSFAPSTPYEQYF. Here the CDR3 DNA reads TGTGCCAGCAGTTTTGCCCCCTCAACGCCCTACGAGCAGTACTTC.

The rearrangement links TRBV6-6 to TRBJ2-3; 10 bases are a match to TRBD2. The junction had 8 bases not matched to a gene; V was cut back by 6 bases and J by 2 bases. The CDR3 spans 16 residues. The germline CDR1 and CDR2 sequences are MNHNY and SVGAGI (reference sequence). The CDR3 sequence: CASSPGTSVSTDTQYF. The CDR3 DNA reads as TGTGCCAGCAGCCCCGGGACTAGCGTGTCCACAGATACGCAGTATTTT.

DNA for the CDR3: TGCAGTGCTAAGGGGGGGCTCTCCTACGAGCAGTACTTC. Its translation is CSAKGGLSYEQYF. This chain uses TRBV20-1 with TRBJ2-7; tentatively, D is TRBD2 (7 bases). This CDR3 comprises 13 residues. The V and J ends lost 4 bases and 0 bases respectively, with 10 bases between them. Germline loops: CDR1 DFQATT, CDR2 SNEGSKA (reference sequence).

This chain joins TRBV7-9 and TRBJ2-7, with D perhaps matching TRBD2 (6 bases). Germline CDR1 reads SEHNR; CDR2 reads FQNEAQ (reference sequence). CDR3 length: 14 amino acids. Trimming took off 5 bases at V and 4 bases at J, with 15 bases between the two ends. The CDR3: CASSPPTREYEQYF. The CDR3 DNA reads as TGTGCCAGCAGCCCACCGACTAGAGAGTACGAGCAGTACTTC.

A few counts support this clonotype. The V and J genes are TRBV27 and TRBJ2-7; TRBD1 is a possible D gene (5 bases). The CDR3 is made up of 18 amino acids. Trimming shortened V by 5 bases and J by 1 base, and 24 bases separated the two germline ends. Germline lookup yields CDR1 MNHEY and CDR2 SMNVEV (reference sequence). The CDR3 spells CASSPPEASQTGSYEQYF. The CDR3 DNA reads TGTGCCAGCAGTCCACCCGAGGCTAGTCAAACAGGTTCCTACGAGCAGTACTTC.

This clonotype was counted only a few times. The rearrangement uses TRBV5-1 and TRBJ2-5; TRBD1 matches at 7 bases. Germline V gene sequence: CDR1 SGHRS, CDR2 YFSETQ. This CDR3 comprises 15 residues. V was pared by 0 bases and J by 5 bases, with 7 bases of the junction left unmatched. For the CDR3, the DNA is TGCGCCAGCAGCTTGGATCCAGGGGGTGTTGAGACCCAGTACTTC. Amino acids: CASSLDPGGVETQYF.